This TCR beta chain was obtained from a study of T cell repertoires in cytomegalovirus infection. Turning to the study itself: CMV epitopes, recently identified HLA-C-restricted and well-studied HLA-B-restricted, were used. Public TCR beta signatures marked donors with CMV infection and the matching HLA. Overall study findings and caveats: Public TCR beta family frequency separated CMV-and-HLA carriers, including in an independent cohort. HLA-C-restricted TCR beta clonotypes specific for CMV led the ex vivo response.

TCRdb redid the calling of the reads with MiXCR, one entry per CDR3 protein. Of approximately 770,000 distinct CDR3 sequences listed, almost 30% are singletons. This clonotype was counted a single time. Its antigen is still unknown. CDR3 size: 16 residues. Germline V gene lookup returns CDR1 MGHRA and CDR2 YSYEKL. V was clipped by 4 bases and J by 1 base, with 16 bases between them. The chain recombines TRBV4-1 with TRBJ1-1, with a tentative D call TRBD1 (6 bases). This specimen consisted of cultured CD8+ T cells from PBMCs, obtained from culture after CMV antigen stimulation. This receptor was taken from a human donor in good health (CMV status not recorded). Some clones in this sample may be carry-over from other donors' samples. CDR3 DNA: TGCGCCAGCAGCCCTTATCCGACAGGAGCGAACACTGAAGCTTTCTTT. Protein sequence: CASSPYPTGANTEAFF.